This T cell receptor beta chain was captured by sequencing in a study of patients and donors after allogeneic stem cell transplantation. This clonotype has a handful of counts. TCRdb reprocessed the RT-PCR reads via MiXCR and lists one record per CDR3 protein. This sample has fewer than 500,000 distinct CDR3 sequences; roughly 17% occur once, and the top ten carry just over 7%. V lost 1 base to trimming and J lost 9 bases, with 10 bases between them. This CDR3 contains 14 residues. Germline CDR1 and CDR2: LGHDT and YNNKEL (reference sequence). The clonotype was recovered from a human donor who was either an allogeneic HSCT recipient or a stem cell or donor lymphocyte infusion donor (not recorded which). It is not recorded whose cells these are; they may come from a transplant donor. The chain couples TRBV3-1 to TRBJ1-6; D is unclear. Sequenced sample: blood, either unsorted or a sorted T cell fraction (not recorded which). CDR3: CASSQVKGTSPLHF. CDR3 coding DNA: TGTGCCAGCAGCCAAGTAAAGGGTACTTCACCCCTCCACTTT.